This T cell receptor (beta chain) originates from a study of blood T cell repertoires in COVID-19. The overall study: Nucleic acid was either cDNA or gDNA, and it came from T cells, B-cell-depleted T cells, or PBMCs.

The germline CDR1 and CDR2 sequences are SGHAT and FQNNGV. V was pared by 3 bases and J by 3 bases, with 12 bases between. This CDR3 is 15 amino acids long. Per the authors' pipeline: Estimates of nucleated cell counts were drawn from the amplification of reference gene primers. Profiling relied on immunoSEQ multiplex PCR, and the TCRdb table lists in-frame clones only, not all of them. The D gene and trimming were derived from the DNA, and the V and J assignments and clone size from that table. The repertoire holds about 250,000 clones, around 89% seen once, with 5% to 6.5% in the top ten. Sequenced sample: peripheral blood. The chain combines TRBV11-2 with TRBJ1-3; D may be TRBD1 (6 bases). The clonotype comes from a woman in her 30s with COVID-19, enrolled during active disease. CDR3 DNA sequence: TGTGCCAGCAGCTTCCAAGGACAGTTTGGAAACACCATATATTTT. It codes for CASSFQGQFGNTIYF.